This T cell receptor beta chain originates from a study of blood T cell repertoires in COVID-19. Repertoires were generated with immunoSEQ multiplex PCR, while TCRdb's copy carries only in-frame clones and drops some. The top ten clones hold about 2.5% of a sample with 260,000 or so clones, 85% of them seen once. The V end was cut by 0 bases, the J end by 1 base, with 9 bases between. Germline V gives CDR1 MGHRA, CDR2 YSYEKL. The CDR3 consists of 15 residues. The sequenced sample was PBMCs or T cells enriched from blood (not recorded which). The receptor was derived from a woman in her forties or fifties who had recovered from COVID-19. This sequence joins TRBV4-1 and TRBJ2-5; unclear D gene. Here the CDR3 DNA reads TGCGCCAGCAGCCAAGATGGGCAGATCCAAGAGACCCAGTACTTC. Its translation: CASSQDGQIQETQYF.